This is a list of T cell receptor beta chains from one sample in a study of cytomegalovirus exposure and HLA in healthy donors. This table comes from immunoSEQ multiplex PCR, and its TCRdb copy is limited to in-frame clones, with some not included. The sample consists of 150,000 to 200,000 clones, over 75% of them appearing once. The sample consisted of PBMCs. The receptors were sampled from a woman in her fifties or sixties in good health and CMV-seropositive. Each CDR3 is given with its conserved first and last residue. D genes are given only for firm matches. Size is omitted from some rows. Given values are once, few, many or a class for expanded clones.

>.|TRBJ2-7|.|TRBV28
TGTGCCAGCAGTTTTGGCTTCCCCTCCTACGAGCAGTACTTC
CASSFGFPSYEQYF
>TRBD1|TRBJ1-5|.|TRBV29-1
TGCAGCGTTGCTTCAGGGACAGGGGGGAATCAGCCCCAGCATTTT
CSVASGTGGNQPQHF
>TRBD1|TRBJ1-5|.|TRBV7-8
TGCGCCAGCAGCTTAGACAGGGGGTTCAATCAGCCCCAGCATTTT
CASSLDRGFNQPQHF
>.|TRBJ2-1|.|TRBV5-1
TGCGCCAGCAGCTTTACTTACGAGCAGTTCTTC
CASSFTYEQFF
>.|TRBJ2-1|.|TRBV27
TGTGCCAGCAGAATGTCCAGGGCCTTCCTTAAGCAGTTCTTC
CASRMSRAFLKQFF
>.|TRBJ1-1|once|TRBV5-1
TGCGCCAGCAGCCCGGTTATGAACACTGAAGCTTTCTTT
CASSPVMNTEAFF
>.|TRBJ1-1|few|TRBV4-3
TGCGCCAGCAGCCAAGTGGGCAGGAACACTGAAGCTTTCTTT
CASSQVGRNTEAFF
>TRBD2|TRBJ2-1|.|TRBV4-1
TGCGCCAGCAGCCAAGAGCCTAGCGGAAACAATGAGCAGTTCTTC
CASSQEPSGNNEQFF
>TRBD1|TRBJ1-1|.|TRBV7-9
TGTGCCAGCAGCCCCGGGGACAGGGCGAACACTGAAGCTTTCTTT
CASSPGDRANTEAFF
>TRBD1|TRBJ1-2|.|TRBV5-6
TGTGCCAGCAGTTCGGCCGGGACAGGGTTCTACACCTTC
CASSSAGTGFYTF
>.|TRBJ1-2|.|TRBV2
TGTGCCAGCAGTGACCGCAGTAACTATGGCTACACCTTC
CASSDRSNYGYTF
>.|TRBJ2-5|.|TRBV6-1
TGTGCCAGCAGCCTACAGGCGGTGGAGCAGTACTTC
CASSLQAVEQYF
>TRBD2|TRBJ2-3|.|TRBV5-1
TGCGCCAGCAGCTTGGCGACGGCGGGGGGACCAGATACGCAGTATTTT
CASSLATAGGPDTQYF
>TRBD1|TRBJ2-7|.|TRBV11-2
TGTGCCAGCAGCCGGACCACAGGGGGCAACGAGCAGTACTTC
CASSRTTGGNEQYF
>TRBD1|TRBJ2-1|.|TRBV5-4
TGTGCCAGCAGCTTGGGTACCGGGACAGGGCCCTACAATGAGCAGTTCTTC
CASSLGTGTGPYNEQFF
>TRBD1|TRBJ1-1|.|TRBV4-1
TGCGCCAGCAGCCAAGGGGTCAGCAGGGGGCCCCAAAGGGTCACTGAAGCTTTCTTT
CASSQGVSRGPQRVTEAFF
>.|TRBJ1-1|few|TRBV28
TGTGCCAGCAGTTTATACACACAGGGTGAAGCTTTCTTT
CASSLYTQGEAFF
>.|TRBJ1-2|.|TRBV7-9
TGTGCCAGCAGGCCGCAGGGTTTTCCCCATGGCTACACCTTC
CASRPQGFPHGYTF
>.|TRBJ2-3|.|TRBV2
TGTGCCAGCTCGGAGGGGCCAAGCACAGATACGCAGTATTTT
CASSEGPSTDTQYF
>.|TRBJ1-1|.|TRBV11-3
TGTGCCAGCAGTTCTGGCCTGAACACTGAAGCTTTCTTT
CASSSGLNTEAFF
>TRBD1|TRBJ2-3|.|TRBV6-6
TGTGCCAGCAGAACGGGACAGGGGGCGCGGGATACGCAGTATTTT
CASRTGQGARDTQYF
>TRBD1|TRBJ2-2|.|TRBV5-4
TGTGCCAGCAGCTTTCTGTGGGGACAGGACACCGGGGAGCTGTTTTTT
CASSFLWGQDTGELFF
>.|TRBJ2-7|.|TRBV18
TGTGCCAGCTCAGCAGGGTCGGGTTTGTACGAGCAGTACTTC
CASSAGSGLYEQYF
>.|TRBJ2-7|.|TRBV5-8
TGTGCCAGCAGCCCGCGGGACAGATCCTACGAGCAGTACTTC
CASSPRDRSYEQYF
>.|TRBJ2-5|.|TRBV7-9
TGTGCCAGCAGCTTAGGGAATTTAAGAAGCGGGCCGAGACAAGAGACCCAGTACTTC
CASSLGNLRSGPRQETQYF
>.|TRBJ2-3|.|TRBV5-1
TGCGCCAGCCGACTTGGGGCAACAGATACGCAGTATTTT
CASRLGATDTQYF